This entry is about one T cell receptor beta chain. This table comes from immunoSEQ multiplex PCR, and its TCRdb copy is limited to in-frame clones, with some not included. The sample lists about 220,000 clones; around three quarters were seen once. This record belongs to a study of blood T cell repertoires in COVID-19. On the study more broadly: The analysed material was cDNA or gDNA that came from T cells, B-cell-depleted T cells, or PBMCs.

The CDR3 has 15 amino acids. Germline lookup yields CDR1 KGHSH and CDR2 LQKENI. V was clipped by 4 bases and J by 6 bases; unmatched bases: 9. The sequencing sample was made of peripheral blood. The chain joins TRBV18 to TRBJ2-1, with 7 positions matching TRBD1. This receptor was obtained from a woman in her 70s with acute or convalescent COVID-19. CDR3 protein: CASSRTGELGNEQFF. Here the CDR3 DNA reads TGTGCCAGCTCACGGACAGGAGAACTAGGCAATGAGCAGTTCTTC.